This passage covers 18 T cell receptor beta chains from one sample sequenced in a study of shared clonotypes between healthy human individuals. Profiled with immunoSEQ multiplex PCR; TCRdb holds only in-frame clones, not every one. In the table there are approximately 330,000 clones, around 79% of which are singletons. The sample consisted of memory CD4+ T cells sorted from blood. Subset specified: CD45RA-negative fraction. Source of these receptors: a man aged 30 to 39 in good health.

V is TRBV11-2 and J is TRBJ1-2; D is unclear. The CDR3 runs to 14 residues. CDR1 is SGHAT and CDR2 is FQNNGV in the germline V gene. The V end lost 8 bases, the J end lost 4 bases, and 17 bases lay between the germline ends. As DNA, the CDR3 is TGTGCCAGCCAGCGCGCACCCGAATCCTATGGCTACACCTTC. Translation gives CASQRAPESYGYTF.

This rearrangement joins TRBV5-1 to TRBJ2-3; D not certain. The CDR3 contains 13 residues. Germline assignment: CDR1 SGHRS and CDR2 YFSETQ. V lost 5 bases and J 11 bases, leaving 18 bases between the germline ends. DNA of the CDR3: TGCGCCAGCAGGGTGATCCCGAGCGATTTGCAGTATTTT. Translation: CASRVIPSDLQYF.

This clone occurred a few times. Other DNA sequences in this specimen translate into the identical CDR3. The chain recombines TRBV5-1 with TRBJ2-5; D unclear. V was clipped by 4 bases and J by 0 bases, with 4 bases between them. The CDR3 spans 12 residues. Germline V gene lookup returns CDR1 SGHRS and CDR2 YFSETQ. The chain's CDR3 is CASSAHQETQYF. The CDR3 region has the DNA TGCGCCAGCAGCGCCCACCAAGAGACCCAGTACTTC.

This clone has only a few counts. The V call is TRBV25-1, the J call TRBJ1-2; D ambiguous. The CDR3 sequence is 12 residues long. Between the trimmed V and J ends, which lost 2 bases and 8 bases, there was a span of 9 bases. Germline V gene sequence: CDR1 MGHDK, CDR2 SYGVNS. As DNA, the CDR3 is TGTGCCAGCAGTGAAGAGTGGTGGGGCTACACCTTC. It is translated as CASSEEWWGYTF.

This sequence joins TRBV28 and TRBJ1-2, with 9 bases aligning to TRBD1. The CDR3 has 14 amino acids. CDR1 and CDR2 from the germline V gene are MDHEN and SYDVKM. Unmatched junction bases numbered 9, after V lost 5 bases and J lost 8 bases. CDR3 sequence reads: CASSIQGAPRGYTF. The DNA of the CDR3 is TGTGCCAGCAGTATACAGGGGGCGCCGAGGGGCTACACCTTC.

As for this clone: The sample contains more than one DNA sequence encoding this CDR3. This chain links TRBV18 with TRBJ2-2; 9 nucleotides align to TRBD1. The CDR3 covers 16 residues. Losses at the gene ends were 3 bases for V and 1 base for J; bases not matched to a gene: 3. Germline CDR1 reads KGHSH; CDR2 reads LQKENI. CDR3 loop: CASSPQGQGNTGELFF. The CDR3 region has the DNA TGTGCCAGCTCACCTCAGGGACAGGGGAACACCGGGGAGCTGTTTTTT.

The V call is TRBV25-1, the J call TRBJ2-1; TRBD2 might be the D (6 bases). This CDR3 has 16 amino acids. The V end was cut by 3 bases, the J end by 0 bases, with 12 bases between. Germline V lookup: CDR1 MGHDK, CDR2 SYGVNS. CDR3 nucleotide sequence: TGTGCCAGCAGTGAGGGAGACGGGAGCTCCTACAATGAGCAGTTCTTC. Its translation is CASSEGDGSSYNEQFF.

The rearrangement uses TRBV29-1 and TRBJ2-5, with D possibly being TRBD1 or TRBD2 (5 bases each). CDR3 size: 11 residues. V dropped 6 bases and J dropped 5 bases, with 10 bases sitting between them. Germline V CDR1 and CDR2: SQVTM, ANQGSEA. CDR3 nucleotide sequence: TGCAGCGTGGGGCGCGGGGAGACCCAGTACTTC. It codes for CSVGRGETQYF.

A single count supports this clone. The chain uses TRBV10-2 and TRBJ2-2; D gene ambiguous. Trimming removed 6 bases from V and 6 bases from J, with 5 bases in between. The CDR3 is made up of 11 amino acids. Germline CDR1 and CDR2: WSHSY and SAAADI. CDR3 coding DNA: TGCGCCAGCAGAGACGCCGGGGAGCTGTTTTTT. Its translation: CASRDAGELFF.

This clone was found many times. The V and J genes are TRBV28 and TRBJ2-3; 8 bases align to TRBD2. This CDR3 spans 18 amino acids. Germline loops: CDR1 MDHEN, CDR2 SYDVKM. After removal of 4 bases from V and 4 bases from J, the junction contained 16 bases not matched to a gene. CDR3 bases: TGTGCCAGCAGTTGGATTTTCAGGTCGGGAGGGCCCCCAGATACGCAGTATTTT. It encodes CASSWIFRSGGPPDTQYF.

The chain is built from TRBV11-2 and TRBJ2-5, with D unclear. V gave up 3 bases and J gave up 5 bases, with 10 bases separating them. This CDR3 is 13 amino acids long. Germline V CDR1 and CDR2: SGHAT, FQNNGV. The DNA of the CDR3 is TGTGCCAGCAGCTTCTCTAATCTGGAGACCCAGTACTTC. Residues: CASSFSNLETQYF.

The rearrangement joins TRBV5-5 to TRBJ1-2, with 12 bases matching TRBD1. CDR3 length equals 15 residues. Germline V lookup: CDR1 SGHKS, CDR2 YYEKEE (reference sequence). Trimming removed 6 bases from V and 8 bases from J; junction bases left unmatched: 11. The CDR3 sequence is CASTWGTGGEKGYTF. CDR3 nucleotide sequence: TGTGCCAGCACCTGGGGGACAGGGGGCGAAAAGGGCTACACCTTC.

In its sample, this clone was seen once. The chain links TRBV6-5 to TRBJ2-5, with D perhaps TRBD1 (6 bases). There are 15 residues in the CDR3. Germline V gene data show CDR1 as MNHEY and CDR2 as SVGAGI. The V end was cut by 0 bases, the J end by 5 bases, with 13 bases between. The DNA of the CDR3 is TGTGCCAGCAGTTACTCGAGGGGGAAAGGGGAGACCCAGTACTTC. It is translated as CASSYSRGKGETQYF.

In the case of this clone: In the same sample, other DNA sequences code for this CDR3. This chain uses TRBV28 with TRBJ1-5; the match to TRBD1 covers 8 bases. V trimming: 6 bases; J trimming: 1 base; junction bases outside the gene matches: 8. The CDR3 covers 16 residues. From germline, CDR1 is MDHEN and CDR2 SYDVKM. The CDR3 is CASSQTGGLSNQPQHF. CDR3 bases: TGTGCCAGCAGCCAAACAGGGGGGCTGAGCAATCAGCCCCAGCATTTT.

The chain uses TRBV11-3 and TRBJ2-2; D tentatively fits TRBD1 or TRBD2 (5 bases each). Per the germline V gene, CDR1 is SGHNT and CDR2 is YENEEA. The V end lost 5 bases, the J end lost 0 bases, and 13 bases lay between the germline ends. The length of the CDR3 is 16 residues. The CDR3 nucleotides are TGTGCCAGCAGCCCAGGGACGACAGCGAACACCGGGGAGCTGTTTTTT. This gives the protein CASSPGTTANTGELFF.

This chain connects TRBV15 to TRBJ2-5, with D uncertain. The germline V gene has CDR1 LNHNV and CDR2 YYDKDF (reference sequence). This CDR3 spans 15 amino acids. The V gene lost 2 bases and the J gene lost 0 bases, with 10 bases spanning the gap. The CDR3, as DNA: TGTGCCACCAGCAGACCGCCAGCGAACCAAGAGACCCAGTACTTC. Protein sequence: CATSRPPANQETQYF.

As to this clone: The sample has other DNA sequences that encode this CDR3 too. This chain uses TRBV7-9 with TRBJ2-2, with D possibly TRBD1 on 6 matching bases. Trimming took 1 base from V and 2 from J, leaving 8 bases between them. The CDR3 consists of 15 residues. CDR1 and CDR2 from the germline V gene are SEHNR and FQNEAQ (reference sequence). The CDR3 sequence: CASSLGGTNTGELFF. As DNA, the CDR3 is TGTGCCAGCAGCTTAGGAGGGACAAACACCGGGGAGCTGTTTTTT.

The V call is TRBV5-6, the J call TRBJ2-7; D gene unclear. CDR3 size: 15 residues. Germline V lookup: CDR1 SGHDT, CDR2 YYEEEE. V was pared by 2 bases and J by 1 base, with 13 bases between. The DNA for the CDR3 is TGTGCCAGCAGCTTAACCCTAGACCATTCCTACGAGCAGTACTTC. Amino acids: CASSLTLDHSYEQYF.